Listed below are T cell receptor beta chains from one sample, sequenced in a study of T cells in Graves' hyperthyroidism and ophthalmopathy. TCRdb called the multiplex PCR reads again in MiXCR, with one record for every CDR3 protein. The data contain 700,000 or so distinct CDR3 sequences, more than 14% of them singletons. The sequencing sample was made of blood. The receptors here all came from a woman in her fifties or sixties with Graves' ophthalmopathy. Each CDR3 is given with its conserved first and last residue. D genes are given only for firm matches. Not all rows give a size; the values are once, few, many and, for expanded clones, a class.

CDR3nt,CDR3aa,v_gene,abundance,j_gene,d_gene
TGTGCCAGCAGAAGTACAGGGTCTAGGGCCAACGTCCTGACTTTC,CASRSTGSRANVLTF,TRBV6-2/TRBV6-3,NA,TRBJ2-6,NA
TGTGCCAGCAGTGCGGCAGGACTCTACGAGCAGTACTTC,CASSAAGLYEQYF,TRBV2,many,TRBJ2-7,NA
TGTGCCAGCAGTTCGCTAGGTCCGTACGAGCAGTACTTC,CASSSLGPYEQYF,TRBV28,many,TRBJ2-7,NA
TGTGCCAGCAGTCCCCACGAGGGGCTTCAGAACTCACCCCTCCACTTT,CASSPHEGLQNSPLHF,TRBV27,many,TRBJ1-6,NA
TGTGCCAGCAGCATCCGGGACAAGAATACCTACGAGCAGTACTTC,CASSIRDKNTYEQYF,TRBV13,many,TRBJ2-7,NA
TGTGCCAGCAGCTTTACGGGACAGGGGATCCTTAGGCAGTACTTC,CASSFTGQGILRQYF,TRBV7-9,many,TRBJ2-7,TRBD1
TGTGCCAGCAGTCCCTACGGACAGGGGAAAGAGACCCAGTACTTC,CASSPYGQGKETQYF,TRBV28,many,TRBJ2-5,TRBD1
TGTGCCAGTAGTAACCCCAGGACAGGGAACACTGAAGCTTTCTTT,CASSNPRTGNTEAFF,TRBV19,few,TRBJ1-1,TRBD1
TGTGCCTCCCGTAGCGGGAGGTCAGTCCATGAGCAGTTCTTC,CASRSGRSVHEQFF,TRBV6-1,many,TRBJ2-1,TRBD2
TGTGCCAGTAGTTCCCGAACGACAGGACAAATGAACACTGAAGCTTTCTTT,CASSSRTTGQMNTEAFF,TRBV19,NA,TRBJ1-1,NA